The 3 T cell receptor beta chains presented below share a single source sample, sequenced in a study of T cells in Graves' hyperthyroidism and ophthalmopathy. Amplification targeted TCR beta CDR3 regions from RNA transcripts. A set of HTBI primers served as the primers for a first-round RT-PCR of the TCR CDR3. In TCRdb, the multiplex PCR reads were re-called with MiXCR into one record per CDR3 protein. Of more than 300,000 distinct CDR3 sequences in the sample, about 15% were seen once. Sequenced material: blood. The receptor set was obtained from an older woman with Graves' hyperthyroidism.

This clonotype was counted between two and nine times. V is TRBV5-1 and J is TRBJ2-2; 7 nucleotides match TRBD2. V lost 4 bases to trimming and J lost 5 bases; unmatched junction nucleotides: 8. Per the germline V gene, CDR1 is SGHRS and CDR2 is YFSETQ. The CDR3 spans 15 residues. The chain's CDR3 is CASSQSSGTTGELFF. The CDR3 coding sequence is TGCGCCAGCAGCCAGTCCAGCGGGACTACCGGGGAGCTGTTTTTT.

This clonotype came up a few times. This sequence joins TRBV30 and TRBJ1-6; no firm D call. Trimming shortened V by 5 bases and J by 12 bases, and 20 bases separated the two germline ends. The CDR3 consists of 14 residues. Germline CDR1 reads GTSNPN; CDR2 reads SVGIG (reference sequence). CDR3 sequence reads: CAWSHIHQPRPLHF. CDR3 coding DNA: TGTGCCTGGTCGCACATTCATCAGCCGAGACCCCTCCACTTT.

Ten or more counts support this clonotype. In DNA form, the CDR3 reads TGTGCCAGCAGCTTAGGTGTTCTGTGGGGGACGGGCGGCTACACCTTC. Residues: CASSLGVLWGTGGYTF. This rearrangement joins TRBV11-2 to TRBJ1-2, with a tentative D call TRBD1 (5 bases). CDR3 length equals 16 residues. Germline V CDR1 and CDR2: SGHAT, FQNNGV. The ends were cut back, 1 base at V and 8 bases at J, with 20 bases in the middle.